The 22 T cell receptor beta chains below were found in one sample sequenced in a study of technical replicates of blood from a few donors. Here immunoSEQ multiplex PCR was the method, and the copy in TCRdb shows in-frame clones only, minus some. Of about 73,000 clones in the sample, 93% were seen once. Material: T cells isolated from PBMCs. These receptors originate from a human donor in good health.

The CDR3 region has the DNA TGTGCCAGCAGTGGGCAAACGAACACTGAAGCTTTCTTT. Residues: CASSGQTNTEAFF. The chain carries TRBV2 and TRBJ1-1, with D unclear. In germline, CDR1 is SNHLY, CDR2 FYNNEI. The CDR3 totals 13 residues. V lost 4 bases and J 1 base, leaving 7 bases between the germline ends.

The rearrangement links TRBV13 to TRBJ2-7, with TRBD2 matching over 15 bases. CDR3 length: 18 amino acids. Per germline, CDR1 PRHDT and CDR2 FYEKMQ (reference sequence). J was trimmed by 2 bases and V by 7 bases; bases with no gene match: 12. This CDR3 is CASTSGTSGRPTPYEQYF. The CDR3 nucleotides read TGTGCCAGCACCAGCGGGACTAGCGGGAGGCCAACTCCCTACGAGCAGTACTTC. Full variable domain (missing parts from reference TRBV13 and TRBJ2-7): AAGVIQSPRHLIKEKRETATLKCYPIPRHDTVYWYQQGPGQDPQFLISFYEKMQSDKGSIPDRFSAQQFSDYHSELNMSSLELGDSALYFCASTSGTSGRPTPYEQYFGPGTRLTVT.

This CDR3 is CTSSPTAGTGHSGELFF. The CDR3 DNA follows: TGCACCAGCAGCCCCACCGCCGGGACAGGGCACTCTGGGGAGCTGTTTTTT. The chain is built from TRBV1 and TRBJ2-2; the table's TRBD1 call for D was not verified on the DNA. TRBV1 is labeled a pseudogene. The CDR3 sequence is 17 residues long.

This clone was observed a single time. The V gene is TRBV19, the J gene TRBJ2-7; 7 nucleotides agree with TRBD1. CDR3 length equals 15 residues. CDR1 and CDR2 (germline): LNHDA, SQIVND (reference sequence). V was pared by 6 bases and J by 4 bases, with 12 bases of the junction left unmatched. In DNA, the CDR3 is TGTGCCAGTAGCGACTCCGGGACAGCCGCATACGAGCAGTACTTC. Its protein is CASSDSGTAAYEQYF.

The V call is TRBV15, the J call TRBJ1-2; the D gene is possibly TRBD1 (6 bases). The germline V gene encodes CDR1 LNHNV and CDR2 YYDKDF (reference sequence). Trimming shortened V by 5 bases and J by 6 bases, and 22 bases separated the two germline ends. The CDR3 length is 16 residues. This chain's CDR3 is CATSSHPQLRTDGYTF. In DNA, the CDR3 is TGTGCCACCAGCTCACATCCACAACTAAGGACAGATGGCTACACCTTC.

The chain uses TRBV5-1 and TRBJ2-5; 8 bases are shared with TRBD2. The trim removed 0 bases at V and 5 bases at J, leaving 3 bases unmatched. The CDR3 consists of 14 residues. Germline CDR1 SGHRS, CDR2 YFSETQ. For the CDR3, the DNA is TGCGCCAGCAGCTTGGGACTAGCGATCGAGACCCAGTACTTC. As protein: CASSLGLAIETQYF.

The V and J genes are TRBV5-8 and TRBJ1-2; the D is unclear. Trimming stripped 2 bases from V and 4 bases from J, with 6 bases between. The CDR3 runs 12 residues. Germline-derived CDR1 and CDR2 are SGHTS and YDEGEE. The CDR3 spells CASSLRFYGYTF. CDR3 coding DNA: TGTGCCAGCAGCTTACGGTTCTATGGCTACACCTTC.

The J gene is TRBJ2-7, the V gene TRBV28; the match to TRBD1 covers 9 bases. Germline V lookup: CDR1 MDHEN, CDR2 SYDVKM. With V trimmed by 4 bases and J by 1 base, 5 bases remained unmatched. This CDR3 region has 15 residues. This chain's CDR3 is CASSSTGTGSYEQYF. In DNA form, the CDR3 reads TGTGCCAGCAGTTCCACCGGGACAGGGTCCTACGAGCAGTACTTC.

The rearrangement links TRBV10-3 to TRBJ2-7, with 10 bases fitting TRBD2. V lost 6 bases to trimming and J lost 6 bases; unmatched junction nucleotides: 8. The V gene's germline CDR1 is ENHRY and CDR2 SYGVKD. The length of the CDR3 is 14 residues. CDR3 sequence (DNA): TGTGCCATCAGAGAATTAGCGGGAGGAGGCGAGCAGTACTTC. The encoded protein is CAIRELAGGGEQYF.

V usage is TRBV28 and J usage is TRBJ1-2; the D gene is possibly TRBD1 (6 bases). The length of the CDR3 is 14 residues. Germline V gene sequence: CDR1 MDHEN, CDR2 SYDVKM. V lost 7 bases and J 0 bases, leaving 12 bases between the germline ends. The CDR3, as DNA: TGTGCCAGCACCGGGACACCCGCTAACTATGGCTACACCTTC. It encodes CASTGTPANYGYTF.

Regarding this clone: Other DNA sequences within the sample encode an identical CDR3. CDR3 loop: CASSLGTGRNQPQHF. CDR3 nucleotides: TGTGCCAGCAGCCTCGGGACAGGGCGCAATCAGCCCCAGCATTTT. V gene TRBV5-6 combines with J gene TRBJ1-5; 9 bases align to TRBD1. J was trimmed by 2 bases and V by 4 bases; bases with no gene match: 4. CDR1 and CDR2 (germline): SGHDT, YYEEEE. This CDR3 spans 15 amino acids.

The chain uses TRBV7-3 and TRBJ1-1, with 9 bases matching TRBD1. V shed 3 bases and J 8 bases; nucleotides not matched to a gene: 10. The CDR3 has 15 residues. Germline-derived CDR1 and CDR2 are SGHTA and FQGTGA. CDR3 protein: CASSFRGDRASEAFF. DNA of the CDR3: TGTGCCAGCAGCTTCCGTGGGGACAGGGCGTCCGAAGCTTTCTTT.

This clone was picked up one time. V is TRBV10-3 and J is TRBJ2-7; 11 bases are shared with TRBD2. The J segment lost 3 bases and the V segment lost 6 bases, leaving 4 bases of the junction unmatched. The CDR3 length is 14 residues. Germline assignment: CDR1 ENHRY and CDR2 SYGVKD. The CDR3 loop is CAIRKGLADYEQYF. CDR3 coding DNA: TGTGCCATCAGGAAGGGACTAGCGGACTACGAGCAGTACTTC.

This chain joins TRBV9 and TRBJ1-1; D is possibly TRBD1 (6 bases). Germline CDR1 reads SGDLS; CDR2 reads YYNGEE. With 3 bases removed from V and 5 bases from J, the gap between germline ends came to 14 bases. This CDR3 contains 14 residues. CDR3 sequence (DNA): TGTGCCAGCAGCGCCAACTATCAGGGGACTGAAGCTTTCTTT. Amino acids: CASSANYQGTEAFF. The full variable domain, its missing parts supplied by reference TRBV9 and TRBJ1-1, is DSGVTQTPKHLITATGQRVTLRCSPRSGDLSVYWYQQSLDQGLQFLIQYYNGEERAKGNILERFSAQQFPDLHSELNLSSLELGDSALYFCASSANYQGTEAFFGQGTRLTVV.

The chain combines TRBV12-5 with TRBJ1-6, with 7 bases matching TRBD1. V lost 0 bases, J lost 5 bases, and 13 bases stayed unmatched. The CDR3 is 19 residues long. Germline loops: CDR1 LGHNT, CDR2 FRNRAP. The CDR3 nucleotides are TGTGCTAGTGGTTTGGTACTAGGCCGGAGACAGGGTAATAATTCACCCCTCCACTTT. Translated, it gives CASGLVLGRRQGNNSPLHF.

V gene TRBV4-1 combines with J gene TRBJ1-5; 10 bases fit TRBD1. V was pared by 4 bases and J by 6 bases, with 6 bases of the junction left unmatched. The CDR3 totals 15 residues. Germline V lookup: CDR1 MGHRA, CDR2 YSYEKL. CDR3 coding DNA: TGCGCCAGCAGCCTTAGGACAGGGGGAATTCAGCCCCAGCATTTT. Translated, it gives CASSLRTGGIQPQHF.

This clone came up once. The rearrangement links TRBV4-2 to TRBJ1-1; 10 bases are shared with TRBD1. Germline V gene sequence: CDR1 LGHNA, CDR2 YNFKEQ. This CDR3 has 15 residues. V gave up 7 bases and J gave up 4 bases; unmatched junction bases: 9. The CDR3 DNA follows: TGTGCCAGCATCCGGGACAGGGGTGAGAGCACTGAAGCTTTCTTT. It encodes CASIRDRGESTEAFF.

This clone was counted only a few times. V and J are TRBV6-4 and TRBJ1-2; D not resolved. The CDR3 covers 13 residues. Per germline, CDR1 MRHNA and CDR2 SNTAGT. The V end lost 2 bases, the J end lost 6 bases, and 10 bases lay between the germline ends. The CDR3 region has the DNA TGTGCCAGCAGTGACGACCGGGTCGATGGCTACACCTTC. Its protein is CASSDDRVDGYTF.

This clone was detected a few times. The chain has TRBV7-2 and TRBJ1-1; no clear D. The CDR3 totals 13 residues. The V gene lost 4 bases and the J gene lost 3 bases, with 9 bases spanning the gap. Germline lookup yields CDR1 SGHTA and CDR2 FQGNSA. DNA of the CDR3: TGTGCCAGCAGCTCGGATGCGGACACTGAAGCTTTCTTT. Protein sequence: CASSSDADTEAFF.

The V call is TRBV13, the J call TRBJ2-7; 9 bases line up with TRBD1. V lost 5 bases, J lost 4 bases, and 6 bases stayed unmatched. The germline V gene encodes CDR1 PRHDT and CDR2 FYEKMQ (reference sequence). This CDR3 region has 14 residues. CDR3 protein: CASSPGQGPYEQYF. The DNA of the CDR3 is TGTGCCAGCAGCCCGGGACAGGGACCTTACGAGCAGTACTTC.

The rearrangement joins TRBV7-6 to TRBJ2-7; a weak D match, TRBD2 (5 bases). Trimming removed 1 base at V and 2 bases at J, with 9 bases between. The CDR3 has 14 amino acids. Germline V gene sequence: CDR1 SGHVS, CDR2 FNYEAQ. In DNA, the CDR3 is TGTGCCAGCAGCTTAGGAGGGAGCACCTACGAGCAGTACTTC. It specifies CASSLGGSTYEQYF.

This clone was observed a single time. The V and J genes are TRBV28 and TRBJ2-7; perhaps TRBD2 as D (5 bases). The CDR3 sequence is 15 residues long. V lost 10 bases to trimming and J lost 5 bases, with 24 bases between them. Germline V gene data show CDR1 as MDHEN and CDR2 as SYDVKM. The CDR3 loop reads CATHILAGGVNEQYF. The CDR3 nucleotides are TGTGCCACCCATATCCTGGCGGGCGGCGTGAACGAGCAGTACTTC.